The clone carrying this T cell receptor (beta chain) was picked up a small number of times. Its matching antigen is unknown. The PCR employed 60 Vbeta primers together with 13 Jbeta primers. In the authors' methods: It was a later analysis that counted tens of millions of unique TCR beta chains, of which some 9.9 million were shared. Here immunoSEQ multiplex PCR was the method, and the copy in TCRdb shows in-frame clones only, minus some. V, J and clone size were drawn from that table, and D and trimming were deduced from the DNA. The sample lists some 200,000 clones; around 80% were seen once. This entry is derived from a study of cytomegalovirus exposure and HLA in healthy donors. Points from the study as a whole: Most TCR sequences proved rare, with some public TCRs found in many donors. Common viral pathogens seemed to be connected with several of the most significant clusters, according to a later analysis. By a later analysis, the bulk of CMV-associated TCR beta chains appeared HLA-restricted.

Trimming removed 4 bases from V and 7 bases from J; junction bases left unmatched: 12. The CDR3 consists of 15 residues. Germline V gene sequence: CDR1 GTSNPN, CDR2 SVGIG (reference sequence). The rearrangement links TRBV30 to TRBJ1-2, with TRBD1 matching over 10 bases. The TCR comes from a woman younger than 45 in good health and CMV-seropositive. Sequenced: PBMCs. This chain's CDR3 is CAWIFSGTGASGYTF. The CDR3 coding sequence is TGTGCCTGGATCTTCTCCGGGACAGGGGCAAGTGGCTACACCTTC.